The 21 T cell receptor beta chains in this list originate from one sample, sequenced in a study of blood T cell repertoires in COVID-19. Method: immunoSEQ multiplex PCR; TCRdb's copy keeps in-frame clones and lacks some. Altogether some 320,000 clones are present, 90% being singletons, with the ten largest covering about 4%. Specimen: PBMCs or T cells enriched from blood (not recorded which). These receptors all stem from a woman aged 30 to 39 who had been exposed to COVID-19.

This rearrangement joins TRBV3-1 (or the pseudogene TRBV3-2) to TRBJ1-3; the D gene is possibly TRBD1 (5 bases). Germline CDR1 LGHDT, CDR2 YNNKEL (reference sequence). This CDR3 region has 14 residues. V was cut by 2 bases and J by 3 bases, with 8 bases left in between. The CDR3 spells CASSQRRGGNTIYF. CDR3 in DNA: TGTGCCAGCAGCCAAAGGAGGGGTGGAAACACCATATATTTT.

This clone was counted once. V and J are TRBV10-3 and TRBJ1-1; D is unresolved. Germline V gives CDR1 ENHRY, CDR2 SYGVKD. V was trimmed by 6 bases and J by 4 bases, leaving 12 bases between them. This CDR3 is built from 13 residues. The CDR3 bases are TGTGCCATCAGAGGAAGGGAGTTCACTGAAGCTTTCTTT. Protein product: CAIRGREFTEAFF.

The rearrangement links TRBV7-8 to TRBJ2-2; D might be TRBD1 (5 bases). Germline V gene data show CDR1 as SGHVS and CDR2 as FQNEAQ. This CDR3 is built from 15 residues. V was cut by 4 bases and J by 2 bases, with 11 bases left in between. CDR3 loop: CASSYNRLNTGELFF. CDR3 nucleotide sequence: TGTGCCAGCAGCTACAACAGGCTAAACACCGGGGAGCTGTTTTTT.

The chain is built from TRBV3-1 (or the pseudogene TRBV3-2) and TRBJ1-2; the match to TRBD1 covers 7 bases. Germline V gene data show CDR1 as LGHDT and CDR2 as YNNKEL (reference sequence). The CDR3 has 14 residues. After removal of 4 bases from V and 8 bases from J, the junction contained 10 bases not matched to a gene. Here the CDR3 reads CASSPETGSRGYTF. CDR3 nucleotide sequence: TGTGCCAGCAGCCCCGAGACAGGGTCGAGGGGCTACACCTTC.

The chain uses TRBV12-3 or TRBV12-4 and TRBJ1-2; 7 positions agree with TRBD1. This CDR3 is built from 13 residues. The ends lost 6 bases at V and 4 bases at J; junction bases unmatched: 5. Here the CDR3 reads CASSVGTAYGYTF. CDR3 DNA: TGTGCCAGCAGCGTTGGGACAGCCTATGGCTACACCTTC.

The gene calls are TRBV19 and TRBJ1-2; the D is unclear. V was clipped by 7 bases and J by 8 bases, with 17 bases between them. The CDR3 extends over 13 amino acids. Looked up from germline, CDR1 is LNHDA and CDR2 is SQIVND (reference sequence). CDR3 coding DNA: TGTGCCAGTACCGCTTCGGGTGGCAGAGGCTACACCTTC. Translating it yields CASTASGGRGYTF.

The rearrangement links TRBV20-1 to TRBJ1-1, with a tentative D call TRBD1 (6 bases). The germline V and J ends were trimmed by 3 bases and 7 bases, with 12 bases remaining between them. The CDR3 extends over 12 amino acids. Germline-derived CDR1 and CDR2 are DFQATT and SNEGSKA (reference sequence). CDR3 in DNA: TGCAGTGCTAGTGTACAGGGTGTTGAAGCTTTCTTT. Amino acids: CSASVQGVEAFF.

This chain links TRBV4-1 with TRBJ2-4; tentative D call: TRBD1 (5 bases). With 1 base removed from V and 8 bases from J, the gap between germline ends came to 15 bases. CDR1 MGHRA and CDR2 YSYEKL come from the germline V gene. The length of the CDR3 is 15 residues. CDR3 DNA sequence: TGCGCCAGCAGCCAAGCAGGGATGTCCTGGTACATTCAGTACTTC. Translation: CASSQAGMSWYIQYF.

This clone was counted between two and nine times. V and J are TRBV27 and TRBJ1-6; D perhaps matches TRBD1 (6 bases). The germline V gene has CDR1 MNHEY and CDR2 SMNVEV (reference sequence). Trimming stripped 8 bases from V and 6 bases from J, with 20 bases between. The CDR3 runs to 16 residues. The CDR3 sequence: CASGLTGGAPNSPLHF. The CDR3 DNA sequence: TGTGCCAGCGGCTTAACGGGGGGGGCGCCTAATTCACCCCTCCACTTT.

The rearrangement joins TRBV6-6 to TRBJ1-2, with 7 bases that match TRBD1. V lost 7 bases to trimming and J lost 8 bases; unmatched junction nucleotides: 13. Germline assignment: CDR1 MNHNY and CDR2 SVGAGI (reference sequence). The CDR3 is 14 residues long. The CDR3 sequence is CASTDSGQGDGYTF. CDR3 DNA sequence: TGTGCCAGCACCGACTCCGGGCAGGGGGACGGCTACACCTTC.

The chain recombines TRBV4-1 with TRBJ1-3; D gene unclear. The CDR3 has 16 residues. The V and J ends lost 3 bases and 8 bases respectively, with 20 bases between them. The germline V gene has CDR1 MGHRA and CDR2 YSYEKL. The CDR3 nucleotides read TGCGCCAGCAGCCACGTAGGGAAGAGGGTGGCGGACACCATATATTTT. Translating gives CASSHVGKRVADTIYF.

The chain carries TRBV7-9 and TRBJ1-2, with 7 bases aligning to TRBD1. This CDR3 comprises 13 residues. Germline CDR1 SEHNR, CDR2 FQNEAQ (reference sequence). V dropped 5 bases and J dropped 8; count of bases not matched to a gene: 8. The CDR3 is CASSTNRGSGYTF. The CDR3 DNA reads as TGTGCCAGCAGCACAAACAGGGGTAGCGGCTACACCTTC.

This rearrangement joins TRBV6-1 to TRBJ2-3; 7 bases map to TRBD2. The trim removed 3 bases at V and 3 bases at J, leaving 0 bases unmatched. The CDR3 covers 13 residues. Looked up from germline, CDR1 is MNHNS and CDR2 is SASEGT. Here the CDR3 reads CASSEGGTDTQYF. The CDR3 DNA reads TGTGCCAGCAGTGAGGGAGGGACAGATACGCAGTATTTT.

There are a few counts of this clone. The CDR3 DNA sequence: TGTGCCGGCTCCCGGGGATCGGACTCCTACGAGCAGTACTTC. Translation: CAGSRGSDSYEQYF. This chain links TRBV6-5 with TRBJ2-7; the D gene is possibly TRBD2 (5 bases). Germline values: CDR1 MNHEY, CDR2 SVGAGI. V lost 11 bases and J lost 0, with 17 bases in between. This CDR3 is 14 amino acids long.

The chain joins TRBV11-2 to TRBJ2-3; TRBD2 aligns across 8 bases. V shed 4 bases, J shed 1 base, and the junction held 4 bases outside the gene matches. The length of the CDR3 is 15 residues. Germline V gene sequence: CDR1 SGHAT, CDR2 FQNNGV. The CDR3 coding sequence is TGTGCCAGCAGCTCCCAAGCGGGGGGCACAGATACGCAGTATTTT. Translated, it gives CASSSQAGGTDTQYF.

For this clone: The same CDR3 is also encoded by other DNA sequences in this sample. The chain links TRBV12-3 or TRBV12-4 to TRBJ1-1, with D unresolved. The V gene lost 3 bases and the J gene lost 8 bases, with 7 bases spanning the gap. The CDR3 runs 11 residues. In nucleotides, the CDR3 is TGTGCCAGCAGTTTGGGCGTCGAAGCTTTCTTT. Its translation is CASSLGVEAFF.

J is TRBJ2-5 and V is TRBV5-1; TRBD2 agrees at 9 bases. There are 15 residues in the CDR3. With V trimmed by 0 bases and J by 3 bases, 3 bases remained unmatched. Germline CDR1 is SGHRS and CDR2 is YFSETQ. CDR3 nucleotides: TGCGCCAGCAGCTTGGAGGTAGCGGGAGAAGAGACCCAGTACTTC. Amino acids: CASSLEVAGEETQYF.

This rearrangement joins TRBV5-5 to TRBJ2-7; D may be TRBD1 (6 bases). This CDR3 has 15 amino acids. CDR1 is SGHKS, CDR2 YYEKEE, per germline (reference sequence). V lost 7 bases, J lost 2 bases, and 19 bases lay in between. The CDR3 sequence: CASQGNWDKTYEQYF. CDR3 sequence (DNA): TGTGCCAGCCAGGGGAACTGGGACAAGACCTACGAGCAGTACTTC.

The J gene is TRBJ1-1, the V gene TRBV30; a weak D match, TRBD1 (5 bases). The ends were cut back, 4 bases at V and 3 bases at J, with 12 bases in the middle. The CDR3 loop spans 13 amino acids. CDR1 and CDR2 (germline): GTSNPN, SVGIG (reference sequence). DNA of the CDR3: TGTGCCTGGAAAACAGGATGGGACACTGAAGCTTTCTTT. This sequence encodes CAWKTGWDTEAFF.

The CDR3 DNA reads TGCGCCAGCAGCCACCAATCGAACACCGGGGAGCTGTTTTTT. This translates into CASSHQSNTGELFF. The chain joins TRBV4-1 to TRBJ2-2; D is undetermined. The V and J ends lost 3 bases and 0 bases respectively, with 5 bases between them. This CDR3 spans 14 amino acids. Germline CDR1 reads MGHRA; CDR2 reads YSYEKL.

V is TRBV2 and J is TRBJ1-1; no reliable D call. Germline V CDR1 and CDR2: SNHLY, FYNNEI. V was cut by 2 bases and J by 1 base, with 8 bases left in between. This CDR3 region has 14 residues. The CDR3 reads CASSELGRNTEAFF. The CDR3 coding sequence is TGTGCCAGCAGTGAATTGGGGAGGAACACTGAAGCTTTCTTT.